The count of the clone carrying this TCR beta chain is one. Its antigen is unknown. The data originate from a study of shared clonotypes between healthy human individuals. Deep was the level used in running the assay. Original processing notes: Filtering differed because ImmunoSEQ produced junction-only sequences that carried no quality scores. Repertoires were generated with immunoSEQ multiplex PCR, while TCRdb's copy carries only in-frame clones and drops some. The V and J calls and the clone size are those of that table, but D and trimming were determined from the DNA. The profile shows roughly 2.1 million clones, under 95% of them singletons. The V segment lost 0 bases and the J segment 10 bases; nucleotides outside the gene matches: 11. CDR1 and CDR2 (germline): SGHAT, FQNNGV. The CDR3 extends over 15 amino acids. Overall study findings and caveats: Generally, naive subsets came out with larger estimated richness than memory subsets. The sharing of roughly 5% of naive CD4 clonotypes was seen across a handful of donors.

CD45RO-negative, CCR7-positively selected cells formed the naive CD8 fraction, excluding terminally differentiated effector memory CD45RA+ cells. The receptor was isolated from a young man in good health. Some clones in this sample may be carry-over from other donors' samples. V usage is TRBV11-2 and J usage is TRBJ2-7; TRBD2 matches at 8 bases. Sequencing input: naive CD8+ T cells from PBMCs. The CDR3 DNA is TGTGCCAGCAGCTTAGATAGCGGGGAAGGGAGGAGCCAGTACTTC. It encodes CASSLDSGEGRSQYF.